One and the same sample provided the 21 T cell receptor beta chains below, sequenced in a study of CD8 T cells in ankylosing spondylitis. TCRdb itself ran the 5' RACE reads through MiXCR, one entry per CDR3 protein. The repertoire holds tens of thousands of distinct CDR3 sequences, with around 6.4% as singletons. The sample comprised synovial fluid, either unsorted or a sorted T cell fraction (not recorded which). The receptors shown here come from a male donor with ankylosing spondylitis.

This clonotype has just a few counts. V is TRBV6-1 and J is TRBJ2-7; D is possibly TRBD1 or TRBD2 (5 bases each). Germline V gene data show CDR1 as MNHNS and CDR2 as SASEGT. V lost 5 bases and J 3 bases, leaving 14 bases between the germline ends. This CDR3 has 14 residues. For the CDR3, the DNA is TGTGCCAGCAGTAGCCGTGGGACCTACTACGAGCAGTACTTC. Its translation is CASSSRGTYYEQYF.

This clonotype was picked up a small number of times. V is TRBV5-4 and J is TRBJ2-1; the D gene is possibly TRBD2 (5 bases). V was pared by 4 bases and J by 4 bases, with 9 bases between. Germline-derived CDR1 and CDR2 are SGHNT and YYREEE (reference sequence). The CDR3 has 13 amino acids. The chain's CDR3 is CASSPDLYNEQFF. DNA for the CDR3: TGTGCCAGCAGCCCGGACTTATACAATGAGCAGTTCTTC.

This CDR3 reads CASSLGRTEDNQPQHF. CDR3 bases: TGTGCCAGCAGCTTAGGGAGGACGGAGGACAATCAGCCCCAGCATTTT. The chain carries TRBV7-2 and TRBJ1-5; D unclear. The germline gives CDR1 SGHTA, CDR2 FQGNSA. This CDR3 region has 16 residues. Trimming left V 1 base short and J 3 bases short, with 13 bases between. Variable domain in full (rest from reference TRBV7-2 and TRBJ1-5): GAGVSQSPSNKVTEKGKDVELRCDPISGHTALYWYRQSLGQGLEFLIYFQGNSAPDKSGLPSDRFSAERTGGSVSTLTIQRTQQEDSAVYLCASSLGRTEDNQPQHFGDGTRLSIL.

This clonotype was observed at least ten times. The rearrangement links TRBV5-5 to TRBJ2-1, with D perhaps TRBD2 (5 bases). The V end was cut by 2 bases, the J end by 9 bases, with 21 bases between. This CDR3 is 16 amino acids long. CDR1 and CDR2 (germline): SGHKS, YYEKEE (reference sequence). The CDR3 loop reads CASSFSFAGSRGEQFF. The CDR3 nucleotides are TGTGCCAGCAGCTTTTCGTTTGCGGGTAGTCGGGGTGAGCAGTTCTTC.

Ten or more counts support this clonotype. V is TRBV3-1 and J is TRBJ2-1; D perhaps matches TRBD2 (6 bases). The germline V and J ends were trimmed by 7 bases and 9 bases, with 25 bases remaining between them. Germline assignment: CDR1 LGHDT and CDR2 YNNKEL (reference sequence). This CDR3 is built from 16 residues. CDR3 residues: CASTLLGAGRGGEQFF. The CDR3 DNA reads as TGTGCCAGCACCCTACTAGGAGCGGGCCGAGGCGGTGAGCAGTTCTTC.

This clonotype was seen repeatedly, ten times or more. J is TRBJ1-2 and V is TRBV5-1, with D hard to call. Germline CDR1 and CDR2: SGHRS and YFSETQ. The CDR3 runs to 14 residues. Trimming took 5 bases from V and 2 from J, leaving 13 bases between them. In nucleotides, the CDR3 is TGCGCCAGCAGTCCCTCGCCGGGCAACTATGGCTACACCTTC. It is translated as CASSPSPGNYGYTF.

The J gene is TRBJ1-1, the V gene TRBV27; possibly TRBD1 for D (6 bases). Trimming removed 8 bases at V and 7 bases at J, with 14 bases between. Germline CDR1 and CDR2: MNHEY and SMNVEV (reference sequence). CDR3 length: 12 residues. The CDR3 sequence is CASGYRAYEAFF. The CDR3 DNA follows: TGTGCCAGCGGCTACAGGGCCTATGAAGCTTTCTTT.

V usage is TRBV7-8 and J usage is TRBJ2-3; 7 positions agree with TRBD2. The V gene's germline CDR1 is SGHVS and CDR2 FQNEAQ. V lost 5 bases to trimming and J lost 6 bases; unmatched junction nucleotides: 8. The CDR3 covers 14 residues. The DNA for the CDR3 is TGTGCCAGCAGCATGGGGGGGGAGTCGGATACGCAGTATTTT. The encoded protein is CASSMGGESDTQYF. Together with reference TRBV7-8 and TRBJ2-3, the CDR3 gives the full variable domain: GAGVSQSPRYKVAKRGQDVALRCDPISGHVSLFWYQQALGQGPEFLTYFQNEAQLDKSGLPSDRFFAERPEGSVSTLKIQRTQQEDSAVYLCASSMGGESDTQYFGPGTRLTVL.

V is TRBV24-1 and J is TRBJ2-5; 7 bases map to TRBD2. This CDR3 is 15 amino acids long. V lost 3 bases and J lost 5; bases outside the gene matches: 8. The V gene's germline CDR1 is KGHDR and CDR2 SFDVKD. Written as DNA, the CDR3 is TGTGCCACCAGTGATCCGACTAGCCTGGGCGAGACCCAGTACTTC. This codes for CATSDPTSLGETQYF.

At least ten counts were recorded for this clonotype. The V gene is TRBV25-1, the J gene TRBJ2-7; 11 positions agree with TRBD1. CDR3 length: 15 residues. Germline V CDR1 and CDR2: MGHDK, SYGVNS. V was clipped by 5 bases and J by 3 bases; unmatched bases: 6. The CDR3 is CASSRHGTGGYEQYF. The CDR3 DNA reads TGTGCCAGCAGTAGACATGGGACAGGGGGCTACGAGCAGTACTTC.

This clonotype was observed a few times. The rearrangement uses TRBV6-1 and TRBJ2-1; 10 bases align to TRBD2. V was pared by 7 bases and J by 7 bases, with 10 bases of the junction left unmatched. The CDR3 length is 15 residues. Per germline, CDR1 MNHNS and CDR2 SASEGT. The CDR3 reads CASKKRTSGYNEQFF. The CDR3 DNA is TGTGCCAGCAAGAAAAGGACTAGCGGTTATAATGAGCAGTTCTTC.

In its sample, this clonotype was seen many times. The gene calls are TRBV7-2 and TRBJ2-7, with 12 bases fitting TRBD1. This CDR3 has 16 amino acids. Looked up from germline, CDR1 is SGHTA and CDR2 is FQGNSA. Trimming cost V 1 base and J 3 bases; bases outside gene matches: 4. CDR3 nucleotides: TGTGCCAGCAGCTTAGGGGGGACAGGGGGCTTCTACGAGCAGTACTTC. Residues: CASSLGGTGGFYEQYF.

This clonotype was seen only a few times. This chain uses TRBV28 with TRBJ1-2; 10 nucleotides line up with TRBD1. The CDR3 spans 16 residues. CDR1 and CDR2 from the germline V gene are MDHEN and SYDVKM. Trimming took 4 bases from V and 6 from J; bases not matched to a gene: 11. As DNA, the CDR3 is TGTGCCAGCAGTTCGACCCTCACCGGGACAGGGGATGGCTACACCTTC. Encoded protein: CASSSTLTGTGDGYTF.

This chain links TRBV5-4 with TRBJ1-1; D gene uncertain. CDR3 length: 16 residues. V shed 5 bases and J shed 5 bases, with 22 bases lying between them. CDR1 is SGHNT and CDR2 is YYREEE in the germline V gene (reference sequence). CDR3 sequence (DNA): TGTGCCAGCAGAGCGGTCAAGACGGTAACACCTACTGAAGCTTTCTTT. Protein sequence: CASRAVKTVTPTEAFF.

At least ten counts were recorded for this clonotype. The chain joins TRBV6-5 to TRBJ2-1; unclear D gene. Germline V gives CDR1 MNHEY, CDR2 SVGAGI. CDR3 length: 11 amino acids. V was cut by 5 bases and J by 4 bases, with 3 bases left in between. In DNA form, the CDR3 reads TGTGCCAGCAGTAGATACAATGAGCAGTTCTTC. Protein sequence: CASSRYNEQFF.

The rearrangement joins TRBV5-6 to TRBJ2-2; TRBD1 aligns across 8 bases. The CDR3 spans 13 residues. V was clipped by 2 bases and J by 6 bases; unmatched bases: 0. Per the germline V gene, CDR1 is SGHDT and CDR2 is YYEEEE. DNA of the CDR3: TGTGCCAGCAGCTTACAGGGGGCCGGGGAGCTGTTTTTT. This encodes CASSLQGAGELFF.

This clonotype came up a few times. The chain carries TRBV28 and TRBJ2-5, with TRBD2 matching 8 bases. This CDR3 spans 17 amino acids. CDR1 and CDR2 (germline): MDHEN, SYDVKM. The V and J ends lost 5 bases and 7 bases, in that order; junction bases with no gene match: 18. This CDR3 is CASSPTVVAGGTGTQYF. CDR3 coding DNA: TGTGCCAGCAGTCCAACAGTCGTTGCGGGGGGTACGGGGACCCAGTACTTC.

In this sample, this clonotype turned up a few times. This chain uses TRBV5-6 with TRBJ2-1; 9 bases line up with TRBD2. CDR3 length: 16 residues. The germline CDR1 and CDR2 sequences are SGHDT and YYEEEE. V was clipped by 4 bases and J by 3 bases; unmatched bases: 8. The CDR3 DNA follows: TGTGCCAGCAGCCTGGAGACTAGCGGATACTACAATGAGCAGTTCTTC. Its translation is CASSLETSGYYNEQFF.

This chain links TRBV12-3 or TRBV12-4 with TRBJ2-1, with 16 bases identical to TRBD2. The CDR3 sequence is 15 residues long. J lost 12 bases, V lost 3 bases, and 5 bases had no gene match. The CDR3 DNA reads TGTGCCAGCAGTTTTGGGACTAGCGGGAGGGCCGGGCAGTTCTTC. It translates to CASSFGTSGRAGQFF.

J is TRBJ2-2 and V is TRBV24-1; TRBD2 aligns across 11 bases. Germline trimming cut 9 bases from V and 6 bases from J; bases unmatched to any gene: 2. Germline V gene data show CDR1 as KGHDR and CDR2 as SFDVKD. CDR3 size: 13 residues. CDR3 coding DNA: TGTGCCACCGGGACTAGCGGAGCCGGGGAGCTGTTTTTT. Translating gives CATGTSGAGELFF.

Regarding this clonotype: Since a much larger clone is just one base distant, this may be a read error. The chain links TRBV28 to TRBJ1-2; a weak D match, TRBD1 (5 bases). The CDR3 totals 15 residues. The germline CDR1 and CDR2 sequences are MDHEN and SYDVKM. CDR3 coding DNA: TGTGACAGCAGTCCCGACCCCGAGGGGAGGTATGGCTACACCTTC. The encoded protein is CDSSPDPEGRYGYTF.